This paragraph covers one T cell receptor beta chain sequence. The sample originates from a study of cytomegalovirus exposure and HLA in healthy donors. PCR primers comprised 60 Vbeta and 13 Jbeta primers. The method was immunoSEQ multiplex PCR; TCRdb's version includes in-frame clones alone and lacks a portion of them. In the table there are about 170,000 clones, around 80% of which are singletons. V shed 0 bases and J shed 5 bases, with 14 bases lying between them. Germline loops: CDR1 SGHVS, CDR2 FQNEAQ. There are 16 residues in the CDR3. The source of this sequence is a woman between 45 and 60 years old in good health and CMV-seropositive. Sequencing was carried out using PBMCs. This chain links TRBV7-8 with TRBJ1-5; D is perhaps TRBD1 (5 bases). The CDR3 coding sequence is TGTGCCAGCAGCTTAGCCCCAGGACAAGGCTATCAGCCCCAGCATTTT. Encoded protein: CASSLAPGQGYQPQHF.